Below are 32 T cell receptor beta chains sequenced from a single sample in a study of cytomegalovirus exposure and HLA in healthy donors. The PCR made use of 60 Vbeta and 13 Jbeta primers. Sequencing used immunoSEQ multiplex PCR; TCRdb keeps in-frame clones, though not all of them. The sample yields about 170,000 clones, around 76% seen once. Specimen: PBMCs. These receptor sequences come from a girl aged 10-17 years in good health and CMV-seropositive.

The CDR3 is CASSSTSRLDPQFF. Here the CDR3 DNA reads TGTGCCAGCAGCTCCACCTCAAGACTAGATCCGCAGTTCTTC. The rearrangement uses TRBV5-4 and TRBJ2-1; TRBD2 might be the D (6 bases). The V gene's germline CDR1 is SGHNT and CDR2 YYREEE (reference sequence). V dropped 3 bases and J dropped 12 bases, with 19 bases sitting between them. The CDR3 is 14 residues long. Supplemented by reference TRBV5-4 and TRBJ2-1, the full variable domain reads ETGVTQSPTHLIKTRGQQVTLRCSSQSGHNTVSWYQQALGQGPQFIFQYYREEENGRGNFPPRFSGLQFPNYSSELNVNALELDDSALYLCASSSTSRLDPQFFGPGTRLTVL.

The chain couples TRBV27 to TRBJ1-5; TRBD1 agrees at 11 bases. The CDR3 is 14 residues long. The V segment lost 7 bases and the J segment 4 bases; nucleotides outside the gene matches: 3. Per germline, CDR1 MNHEY and CDR2 SMNVEV (reference sequence). The CDR3 here is CASTGTGGNQPQHF. In DNA form, the CDR3 reads TGTGCCAGCACCGGGACAGGGGGTAATCAGCCCCAGCATTTT.

This clone has only a few counts. The rearrangement joins TRBV2 to TRBJ1-2, with 11 bases that match TRBD1. Germline assignment: CDR1 SNHLY and CDR2 FYNNEI. J was trimmed by 3 bases and V by 7 bases; bases with no gene match: 4. This CDR3 has 14 residues. The CDR3 DNA reads TGTGCCAGCATTTGGGACAGGGGGGACTATGGCTACACCTTC. Translating it yields CASIWDRGDYGYTF.

The V call is TRBV19, the J call TRBJ2-5, with 9 bases identical to TRBD1. J gave up 4 bases and V 8 bases, and 5 bases lay outside the gene matches. The CDR3 runs to 13 residues. Germline V gene data show CDR1 as LNHDA and CDR2 as SQIVND (reference sequence). The CDR3 DNA sequence: TGTGCCAGTCGGGACAGGGATCGAGAGACCCAGTACTTC. Its protein is CASRDRDRETQYF.

The rearrangement joins TRBV5-1 to TRBJ2-2; possible D gene TRBD2, 6 bases. CDR1 SGHRS and CDR2 YFSETQ come from the germline V gene. Trimming removed 0 bases at V and 7 bases at J, with 7 bases between. This CDR3 contains 13 residues. In nucleotides, the CDR3 is TGCGCCAGCAGCTTGGAGGGAGGCGGGGAGCTGTTTTTT. It is translated as CASSLEGGGELFF.

V usage is TRBV2 and J usage is TRBJ1-2; D call uncertain. Trimming removed 7 bases from V and 4 bases from J, with 13 bases in between. Germline lookup yields CDR1 SNHLY and CDR2 FYNNEI. CDR3 length: 13 amino acids. CDR3 in amino acids: CASTPGRIYGYTF. The CDR3 DNA reads TGTGCCAGCACCCCGGGAAGGATCTATGGCTACACCTTC.

This chain uses TRBV6-6 with TRBJ2-5; 8 bases are a match to TRBD2. The trim removed 2 bases at V and 5 bases at J, leaving 7 bases unmatched. CDR3 length: 15 amino acids. Germline CDR1 and CDR2: MNHNY and SVGAGI (reference sequence). In nucleotides, the CDR3 is TGTGCCAGCAGTTACGAAGGACGGGGGGGGGAGACCCAGTACTTC. Translated: CASSYEGRGGETQYF.

V is TRBV30 and J is TRBJ1-1, with D possibly TRBD1 on 6 matching bases. This CDR3 region has 13 residues. CDR1 and CDR2 from the germline V gene are GTSNPN and SVGIG (reference sequence). V lost 0 bases and J 11 bases, leaving 16 bases between the germline ends. CDR3 sequence (DNA): TGTGCCTGGAGTGTATCGGGGGGCCGGATTGCTTTCTTT. Residues: CAWSVSGGRIAFF.

The rearrangement joins TRBV29-1 to TRBJ2-1, with a tentative D call TRBD1 (5 bases). Germline CDR1 and CDR2: SQVTM and ANQGSEA. Between the trimmed V and J ends, which lost 1 base and 0 bases, there was a span of 7 bases. The CDR3 has 14 amino acids. CDR3: CSVEGGGSYNEQFF. CDR3 bases: TGCAGCGTTGAAGGGGGCGGCTCCTACAATGAGCAGTTCTTC.

This clone was seen only a few times. V usage is TRBV6-5 and J usage is TRBJ2-5, with D unclear. Germline values: CDR1 MNHEY, CDR2 SVGAGI. This CDR3 has 11 residues. V was clipped by 6 bases and J by 3 bases, with 5 bases between them. The CDR3, as DNA: TGTGCCAGCAGATTTAAAGAGACCCAGTACTTC. Protein sequence: CASRFKETQYF.

The chain uses TRBV5-1 and TRBJ2-2; 9 bases are shared with TRBD1. The CDR3 totals 15 residues. Trimming cost V 4 bases and J 5 bases; bases outside gene matches: 6. Germline V CDR1 and CDR2: SGHRS, YFSETQ. CDR3 sequence (DNA): TGCGCCAGCAGCAGGGACAGGGCGGTTACCGGGGAGCTGTTTTTT. Residues: CASSRDRAVTGELFF. Full variable domain (remainder filled in from reference TRBV5-1 and TRBJ2-2): KAGVTQTPRYLIKTRGQQVTLSCSPISGHRSVSWYQQTPGQGLQFLFEYFSETQRNKGNFPGRFSGRQFSNSRSEMNVSTLELGDSALYLCASSRDRAVTGELFFGEGSRLTVL.

J is TRBJ1-2 and V is TRBV2; 7 nucleotides agree with TRBD1. The CDR3 spans 15 residues. The J segment lost 3 bases and the V segment lost 1 base, leaving 5 bases of the junction unmatched. Germline V gives CDR1 SNHLY, CDR2 FYNNEI. DNA of the CDR3: TGTGCCAGCAGTGAAGGGGCAGGGGGGTACTATGGCTACACCTTC. Its protein is CASSEGAGGYYGYTF.

This clone was counted only a few times. The V gene is TRBV25-1, the J gene TRBJ2-5; 11 nucleotides match TRBD2. The trim removed 4 bases at V and 5 bases at J, leaving 12 bases unmatched. This CDR3 region has 17 residues. The germline gives CDR1 MGHDK, CDR2 SYGVNS. The CDR3 protein is CASSAQGTSGRGETQYF. CDR3 in DNA: TGTGCCAGCAGTGCCCAGGGCACTAGCGGGAGAGGGGAGACCCAGTACTTC.

This clone was picked up a small number of times. The chain combines TRBV30 with TRBJ1-2, with 8 bases fitting TRBD1. Germline CDR1 is GTSNPN and CDR2 is SVGIG (reference sequence). The J segment lost 7 bases and the V segment lost 5 bases, leaving 6 bases of the junction unmatched. There are 12 residues in the CDR3. In DNA form, the CDR3 reads TGTGCCTGGGGACAGGGTGTGGGTGGCTACACCTTC. This sequence encodes CAWGQGVGGYTF.

This chain uses TRBV2 with TRBJ1-2, with a weak D call TRBD1 (5 bases). This CDR3 is 12 amino acids long. With 6 bases removed from V and 4 bases from J, the gap between germline ends came to 9 bases. The germline V gene encodes CDR1 SNHLY and CDR2 FYNNEI. CDR3 bases: TGTGCCAGCAGAGCAGGGTCCTATGGCTACACCTTC. Its translation: CASRAGSYGYTF. The whole variable domain, filled in from reference TRBV2 and TRBJ1-2, reads EPEVTQTPSHQVTQMGQEVILRCVPISNHLYFYWYRQILGQKVEFLVSFYNNEISEKSEIFDDQFSVERPDGSNFTLKIRSTKLEDSAMYFCASRAGSYGYTFGSGTRLTVV.

CDR3 nucleotide sequence: TGTGCCAGCAGCTTAGACGGGTGGCGGGAAAAGACCCAGTACTTC. As protein: CASSLDGWREKTQYF. The chain combines TRBV11-2 with TRBJ2-5; weak D call: TRBD2 (6 bases). The CDR3 sequence is 15 residues long. Germline V lookup: CDR1 SGHAT, CDR2 FQNNGV. Trimming removed 0 bases from V and 6 bases from J, with 14 bases in between.

J is TRBJ2-4 and V is TRBV15, with TRBD2 matching 13 bases. Trimming cost V 0 bases and J 3 bases; bases outside gene matches: 8. CDR3 size: 19 residues. CDR1 is LNHNV and CDR2 is YYDKDF in the germline V gene (reference sequence). As DNA, the CDR3 is TGTGCCACCAGCAGAGATCGGACTAGCGGGAGTGGGGACAAAAACATTCAGTACTTC. Translating it yields CATSRDRTSGSGDKNIQYF.

The chain uses TRBV7-9 and TRBJ1-3, with 9 positions matching TRBD1. The CDR3 spans 15 residues. CDR1 is SEHNR and CDR2 is FQNEAQ in the germline V gene (reference sequence). Trimming cost V 4 bases and J 4 bases; bases outside gene matches: 5. CDR3: CASSSDRGLGNTIYF. The CDR3 DNA reads TGTGCCAGCAGCTCCGACAGGGGGTTAGGAAACACCATATATTTT. Full variable domain (missing parts from reference TRBV7-9 and TRBJ1-3): DTGVSQNPRHKITKRGQNVTFRCDPISEHNRLYWYRQTLGQGPEFLTYFQNEAQLEKSRLLSDRFSAERPKGSFSTLEIQRTEQGDSAMYLCASSSDRGLGNTIYFGEGSWLTVV.

The chain has TRBV5-4 and TRBJ2-3; TRBD2 agrees at 7 bases. The junction had 1 base not matched to a gene; V was cut back by 1 base and J by 5 bases. CDR1 and CDR2 (germline): SGHNT, YYREEE (reference sequence). The CDR3 runs to 13 residues. This CDR3 reads CASSLTSEDTQYF. As DNA, the CDR3 is TGTGCCAGCAGCTTGACTAGCGAAGATACGCAGTATTTT.

The count of this clone is one. V usage is TRBV6-5 and J usage is TRBJ1-2; maybe TRBD1 (5 bases). The germline gives CDR1 MNHEY, CDR2 SVGAGI. CDR3 length: 12 residues. With 5 bases removed from V and 5 bases from J, the gap between germline ends came to 9 bases. CDR3 region: CASSDQGYGYTF. The DNA for the CDR3 is TGTGCCAGCAGTGACCAGGGATATGGCTACACCTTC.

This clone was detected a few times. The chain carries TRBV30 and TRBJ2-3, with a tentative D call TRBD1 (5 bases). In germline, CDR1 is GTSNPN, CDR2 SVGIG (reference sequence). CDR3 length: 18 residues. Trimming cost V 0 bases and J 0 bases, with 19 bases left between them. The CDR3 protein is CAWSVEDIRRRSTDTQYF. CDR3 DNA sequence: TGTGCCTGGAGTGTAGAGGACATCAGGCGAAGGAGCACAGATACGCAGTATTTT.

The chain is built from TRBV5-6 and TRBJ1-2, with D possibly TRBD1 on 5 matching bases. Germline V gives CDR1 SGHDT, CDR2 YYEEEE. The V end was cut by 6 bases, the J end by 4 bases, with 16 bases between. This CDR3 comprises 14 residues. The CDR3 spells CASTPKWGVYGYTF. The CDR3, as DNA: TGTGCCAGCACCCCCAAGTGGGGGGTCTATGGCTACACCTTC.

The chain recombines TRBV19 with TRBJ2-3, with TRBD1 matching over 9 bases. The CDR3 extends over 17 amino acids. The trim removed 4 bases at V and 3 bases at J, leaving 11 bases unmatched. In germline, CDR1 is LNHDA, CDR2 SQIVND (reference sequence). The CDR3 bases are TGTGCCAGTAGTAAATACTCCGGGACAGGGCCTACAGATACGCAGTATTTT. Translating it yields CASSKYSGTGPTDTQYF. Drawing the rest from reference TRBV19 and TRBJ2-3, the complete variable domain is DGGITQSPKYLFRKEGQNVTLSCEQNLNHDAMYWYRQDPGQGLRLIYYSQIVNDFQKGDIAEGYSVSREKKESFPLTVTSAQKNPTAFYLCASSKYSGTGPTDTQYFGPGTRLTVL.

V and J are TRBV6-5 and TRBJ1-1, with 7 bases identical to TRBD1. This CDR3 has 13 residues. Germline CDR1 reads MNHEY; CDR2 reads SVGAGI. Trimming at V came to 6 bases and at J to 8 bases, leaving 9 bases not matched to a gene. CDR3 residues: CASREPRDSEAFF. DNA of the CDR3: TGTGCCAGCAGAGAACCACGGGACAGCGAAGCTTTCTTT.

The CDR3 region is CASSSQGVNTEAFF. CDR3 nucleotides: TGTGCCAGCAGCTCACAGGGAGTGAACACTGAAGCTTTCTTT. This chain links TRBV5-8 with TRBJ1-1, with D perhaps TRBD1 (6 bases). Trimming cost V 3 bases and J 0 bases, with 9 bases left between them. The CDR3 is 14 residues long. Germline V gene lookup returns CDR1 SGHTS and CDR2 YDEGEE.

The genes are TRBV5-1 and TRBJ2-4, with D perhaps matching TRBD1 (5 bases). V lost 0 bases to trimming and J lost 0 bases, with 7 bases between them. The germline CDR1 and CDR2 sequences are SGHRS and YFSETQ. This CDR3 comprises 15 residues. The CDR3 DNA reads TGCGCCAGCAGCTTGGGACAGCTAGCCAAAAACATTCAGTACTTC. As protein: CASSLGQLAKNIQYF.

This chain links TRBV5-4 with TRBJ2-1, with 12 positions matching TRBD1. V lost 4 bases, J lost 8 bases, and 7 bases stayed unmatched. The CDR3 is 15 amino acids. Germline V gene data show CDR1 as SGHNT and CDR2 as YYREEE (reference sequence). CDR3 sequence: CASSVPGQGAYEQFF. The CDR3 DNA is TGTGCCAGCAGCGTACCGGGACAGGGGGCATATGAGCAGTTCTTC.

The CDR3 region is CASSATAPGETQYF. The CDR3 region has the DNA TGTGCCAGCAGTGCGACAGCGCCCGGAGAGACCCAGTACTTC. The chain recombines TRBV6-1 with TRBJ2-5; D might be TRBD1 (5 bases). From germline, CDR1 is MNHNS and CDR2 SASEGT. Deletions cut 4 bases from V and 4 bases from J, with 13 bases between. The CDR3 spans 14 residues.

The chain links TRBV19 to TRBJ2-5; TRBD1 is a possible D gene (6 bases). The V end was cut by 4 bases, the J end by 2 bases, with 17 bases between. The V gene's germline CDR1 is LNHDA and CDR2 SQIVND (reference sequence). The CDR3 spans 16 residues. CDR3 protein: CASSNPLQGKQETQYF. The CDR3 DNA is TGTGCCAGTAGTAACCCATTACAGGGAAAGCAAGAGACCCAGTACTTC.

To note about this clone: Distinct nucleotide sequences in the sample also encode this CDR3. This sequence joins TRBV6-6 and TRBJ1-5, with TRBD1 matching over 8 bases. This CDR3 is built from 16 residues. Per the germline V gene, CDR1 is MNHNY and CDR2 is SVGAGI (reference sequence). Germline trimming cut 0 bases from V and 7 bases from J; bases unmatched to any gene: 8. CDR3 bases: TGTGCCAGCAGTTACTCGTCAGGGGGCCCTGACCAGCCCCAGCATTTT. It encodes CASSYSSGGPDQPQHF.

Remarks on this clone: Other nucleotide sequences in the sample specify the same CDR3. This chain links TRBV11-3 with TRBJ2-7; D possibly corresponds to TRBD2 (5 bases). The CDR3 is made up of 12 amino acids. Between the trimmed V and J ends, which lost 4 bases and 3 bases, there was a span of 7 bases. CDR1 and CDR2 (germline): SGHNT, YENEEA. The CDR3 protein is CASSSRGYEQYF. The CDR3 nucleotides are TGTGCCAGCAGCTCTCGGGGCTACGAGCAGTACTTC.

The V gene is TRBV9, the J gene TRBJ2-2; 7 bases line up with TRBD1. After removal of 3 bases from V and 6 bases from J, the junction contained 8 bases not matched to a gene. CDR3 length: 15 residues. Germline-derived CDR1 and CDR2 are SGDLS and YYNGEE. The CDR3 DNA sequence: TGTGCCAGCAGCGCCAGACAGGGTTCGGCCGGGGAGCTGTTTTTT. Translated: CASSARQGSAGELFF.